The sequence of this T cell receptor (beta chain) was determined in a study of shared clonotypes between healthy human individuals. There were no recent acute infections or vaccinations among the donors, who were healthy HIV-negative adults. For sorted subsets, 150 to 250 ng DNA per replicate equaled about 30,000 T cell genomes. Clones were read by immunoSEQ multiplex PCR, and TCRdb kept only the in-frame ones, dropping some. This sample has nearly 750,000 clones, with 55% to 75% found just once. Trimming took 5 bases from V and 5 from J, leaving 5 bases between them. The CDR3 is made up of 10 amino acids. The germline gives CDR1 SGHDT, CDR2 YYEEEE. On this clone: The antigen is unknown.

Study outcomes and limitations: Between a few donors, naive CD4 clonotypes were shared at a level of about 5%.

The TCR comes from a woman aged 25 to 39 in good health. The V gene is TRBV5-6, the J gene TRBJ2-7; D is unresolved. Sequencing was carried out using memory CD4+ T cells sorted from blood. The sample's subset: CD45RA-negative fraction. The CDR3 DNA is TGTGCCAGCAGACGAGACGAGCAGTACTTC. Translating gives CASRRDEQYF. Full variable domain (rest looked up from reference TRBV5-6 and TRBJ2-7): DAGVTQSPTHLIKTRGQQVTLRCSPKSGHDTVSWYQQALGQGPQFIFQYYEEEERQRGNFPDRFSGHQFPNYSSELNVNALLLGDSALYLCASRRDEQYFGPGTRLTVT.